The 5 T cell receptor beta chains in this list originate from one sample, sequenced in a study of blood T cell repertoires in COVID-19. The assay was immunoSEQ multiplex PCR, and TCRdb's table has in-frame clones only and misses some. The sample holds about 190,000 clones, 82% seen once. Sequencing was performed on peripheral blood. Receptors were obtained from a woman aged 55-70 years with COVID-19, enrolled during active disease.

V usage is TRBV15 and J usage is TRBJ1-2; no firm D call. V lost 1 base and J 3 bases, leaving 9 bases between the germline ends. The CDR3 has 14 amino acids. Germline CDR1 reads LNHNV; CDR2 reads YYDKDF (reference sequence). The CDR3 DNA follows: TGTGCCACCAGCAGAGGTCGGGAGGACTATGGCTACACCTTC. Its translation: CATSRGREDYGYTF.

The J gene is TRBJ1-1, the V gene TRBV27; tentatively, D is TRBD1 (6 bases). CDR3 length: 15 amino acids. In germline, CDR1 is MNHEY, CDR2 SMNVEV (reference sequence). V was trimmed by 8 bases and J by 5 bases, leaving 21 bases between them. The CDR3 nucleotides read TGTGCCAGCTCCGCGTGGGGGGCGCGGGGGACTGAAGCTTTCTTT. It encodes CASSAWGARGTEAFF.

The chain combines TRBV27 with TRBJ1-6; TRBD1 matches 9 bases. Germline lookup yields CDR1 MNHEY and CDR2 SMNVEV (reference sequence). The CDR3 totals 15 residues. With 7 bases clipped from V and 9 bases from J, the junction kept 10 bases outside the gene matches. In nucleotides, the CDR3 is TGTGCCAGCACCGCGGACAGGGGAAGGGGTTCACCCCTCCACTTT. This sequence encodes CASTADRGRGSPLHF.

J is TRBJ1-1 and V is TRBV9, with D tentatively TRBD1 (5 bases). The CDR3 has 17 amino acids. The V end was cut by 4 bases, the J end by 1 base, with 20 bases between. Germline V lookup: CDR1 SGDLS, CDR2 YYNGEE. This CDR3 reads CASSPRDSYNGNTEAFF. In DNA form, the CDR3 reads TGTGCCAGCAGCCCCCGGGACTCCTATAACGGGAACACTGAAGCTTTCTTT.

The J gene is TRBJ1-5, the V gene TRBV28, with D possibly matching TRBD1 (5 bases). The V gene's germline CDR1 is MDHEN and CDR2 SYDVKM. The CDR3 is made up of 10 amino acids. V lost 5 bases, J lost 15 bases, and 11 bases lay in between. The CDR3 bases are TGTGCCAGCAGTAGGGCAGGGTGGCATTTT. This translates into CASSRAGWHF. Based on the CDR3 plus reference TRBV28 and TRBJ1-5, the full variable domain is DVKVTQSSRYLVKRTGEKVFLECVQDMDHENMFWYRQDPGLGLRLIYFSYDVKMKEKGDIPEGYSVSREKKERFSLILESASTNQTSMYLCASSRAGWHFGDGTRLSIL.